A few counts support the clone carrying this T cell receptor (beta chain). Its antigen is currently unknown. This sample is part of a study of beta chain features in type 1 diabetes. Study-wide background: Researchers looked at roughly 110 million sorted cells across all samples.

The whole isolated RNA underwent reverse transcription, so sequencing captured expressed TCRB transcripts. Sequenced naive, central memory and regulatory T cell samples produced an average of about 3.57 million reads. Profiled with immunoSEQ multiplex PCR; TCRdb holds only in-frame clones, not every one. The sample carries 600,000 to 750,000 clones, over 10% recorded once. Study-level results: Shorter TCRB CDR3s, moderately but significantly so, marked every one of the four CD4+ subsets in Type 1 diabetes patients.

The CDR3 consists of 18 residues. Unmatched junction bases numbered 10, after V lost 0 bases and J lost 4 bases. Germline CDR1 LGHNA, CDR2 YSLEER. Source material: naive CD4+ T cells from blood. The V and J genes are TRBV4-3 and TRBJ2-3; 10 bases are shared with TRBD2. This TCR came from a man aged 25 to 45 with type 1 diabetes. The CDR3 coding sequence is TGCGCCAGCAGCCAAGATAGGCCCAGCGGGGGGGCCCCAGATACGCAGTATTTT. This sequence encodes CASSQDRPSGGAPDTQYF.